The 15 T cell receptor beta chains listed next were all sequenced from one sample in a study of cytomegalovirus exposure and HLA in healthy donors. The PCR ran on 60 Vbeta and 13 Jbeta primers. TCRdb's copy holds only in-frame clones and misses some; the assay was immunoSEQ multiplex PCR. This table holds about 190,000 clones, about 77% found once. Sequencing was performed on PBMCs. The origin of the receptors is a woman aged 25 to 39 in good health and CMV-seropositive.

The chain links TRBV9 to TRBJ1-5; 12 bases are shared with TRBD1. This CDR3 has 16 amino acids. The V segment lost 4 bases and the J segment 5 bases; nucleotides outside the gene matches: 7. Germline V gives CDR1 SGDLS, CDR2 YYNGEE. The CDR3 DNA follows: TGTGCCAGCAGCCCCGGGACAGGGGGCGGGTATCAGCCCCAGCATTTT. Amino acids: CASSPGTGGGYQPQHF.

The rearrangement uses TRBV27 and TRBJ1-6; D remains unclear. Per the germline V gene, CDR1 is MNHEY and CDR2 is SMNVEV (reference sequence). The CDR3 sequence is 13 residues long. V was clipped by 9 bases and J by 8 bases, with 14 bases between them. CDR3 nucleotide sequence: TGTGCCAGGCCAGGAATGGTAGATTCACCCCTCCACTTT. Protein product: CARPGMVDSPLHF.

The CDR3 sequence is CASSRSDKAGNTIYF. The CDR3 DNA sequence: TGTGCCAGCAGCCGCTCGGACAAGGCTGGAAACACCATATATTTT. The rearrangement uses TRBV13 and TRBJ1-3; possible D gene TRBD1, 5 bases. Per germline, CDR1 PRHDT and CDR2 FYEKMQ (reference sequence). The CDR3 extends over 15 amino acids. Trimming shortened V by 5 bases and J by 2 bases, and 13 bases separated the two germline ends. Full variable domain (remainder filled in from reference TRBV13 and TRBJ1-3): AAGVIQSPRHLIKEKRETATLKCYPIPRHDTVYWYQQGPGQDPQFLISFYEKMQSDKGSIPDRFSAQQFSDYHSELNMSSLELGDSALYFCASSRSDKAGNTIYFGEGSWLTVV.

The V and J genes are TRBV9 and TRBJ1-4; possible D gene TRBD1, 6 bases. V lost 4 bases and J lost 4, with 17 bases in between. The germline V gene has CDR1 SGDLS and CDR2 YYNGEE. This CDR3 has 16 residues. The CDR3 DNA is TGTGCCAGCAGCCGTCAACTCGGACAGTTTAATGAAAAACTGTTTTTT. Encoded protein: CASSRQLGQFNEKLFF. The whole variable domain, filled in from reference TRBV9 and TRBJ1-4, reads DSGVTQTPKHLITATGQRVTLRCSPRSGDLSVYWYQQSLDQGLQFLIQYYNGEERAKGNILERFSAQQFPDLHSELNLSSLELGDSALYFCASSRQLGQFNEKLFFGSGTQLSVL.

The sample holds a few counts of this clone. V gene TRBV5-5 combines with J gene TRBJ2-3; D is perhaps TRBD2 (6 bases). CDR1 SGHKS and CDR2 YYEKEE come from the germline V gene (reference sequence). Trimming took off 6 bases at V and 0 bases at J, with 17 bases between the two ends. The CDR3 runs to 16 residues. The CDR3 here is CASTQILAHSTDTQYF. DNA for the CDR3: TGTGCCAGCACCCAAATCCTAGCGCATAGCACAGATACGCAGTATTTT.

The chain recombines TRBV9 with TRBJ1-1, with TRBD1 matching 7 bases. Germline-derived CDR1 and CDR2 are SGDLS and YYNGEE. The CDR3 runs 14 residues. V lost 6 bases and J lost 3; bases outside the gene matches: 8. The DNA for the CDR3 is TGTGCCAGCACCAAAACGACAGGGTACACTGAAGCTTTCTTT. It specifies CASTKTTGYTEAFF. Based on the CDR3 plus reference TRBV9 and TRBJ1-1, the full variable domain is DSGVTQTPKHLITATGQRVTLRCSPRSGDLSVYWYQQSLDQGLQFLIQYYNGEERAKGNILERFSAQQFPDLHSELNLSSLELGDSALYFCASTKTTGYTEAFFGQGTRLTVV.

V is TRBV9 and J is TRBJ1-4; D uncertain. CDR1 and CDR2 from the germline V gene are SGDLS and YYNGEE. The CDR3 covers 14 residues. The V gene lost 0 bases and the J gene lost 7 bases, with 10 bases spanning the gap. CDR3 bases: TGTGCCAGCAGCGTAGATCCTGCAGTTGAAAAACTGTTTTTT. Translated, it gives CASSVDPAVEKLFF.

This chain's CDR3 is CASSERGPGVDSPLHF. The CDR3, as DNA: TGTGCCAGCAGTGAAAGGGGACCGGGGGTGGATTCACCCCTCCACTTT. The J gene is TRBJ1-6, the V gene TRBV6-1; D is possibly TRBD1 (5 bases). This CDR3 has 16 amino acids. Trimming removed 2 bases from V and 8 bases from J, with 16 bases in between. In germline, CDR1 is MNHNS, CDR2 SASEGT.

The V call is TRBV28, the J call TRBJ1-3, with 7 bases that match TRBD1. The CDR3 contains 17 residues. The V gene's germline CDR1 is MDHEN and CDR2 SYDVKM. J gave up 0 bases and V 3 bases, and 8 bases lay outside the gene matches. The CDR3 loop is CASSFGGQTHSGNTIYF. The CDR3 nucleotides are TGTGCCAGCAGTTTCGGGGGACAGACTCACTCTGGAAACACCATATATTTT. Based on the CDR3 plus reference TRBV28 and TRBJ1-3, the full variable domain is DVKVTQSSRYLVKRTGEKVFLECVQDMDHENMFWYRQDPGLGLRLIYFSYDVKMKEKGDIPEGYSVSREKKERFSLILESASTNQTSMYLCASSFGGQTHSGNTIYFGEGSWLTVV.

This clone occurred a few times. The chain combines TRBV5-8 with TRBJ2-6; D uncertain. Trimming shortened V by 0 bases and J by 1 base, and 11 bases separated the two germline ends. There are 17 residues in the CDR3. Germline V lookup: CDR1 SGHTS, CDR2 YDEGEE. DNA for the CDR3: TGTGCCAGCAGCTTGGGAGACATGATATCTGGGGCCAACGTCCTGACTTTC. Translation: CASSLGDMISGANVLTF.

CDR3 in amino acids: CASGILQGRYTF. The CDR3 nucleotides are TGTGCTAGTGGTATCCTACAGGGTCGCTACACCTTC. This sequence joins TRBV12-5 and TRBJ1-2, with D possibly TRBD1 on 6 matching bases. Germline V lookup: CDR1 LGHNT, CDR2 FRNRAP. The CDR3 covers 12 residues. V was pared by 5 bases and J by 9 bases, with 13 bases between.

This clone showed up just once. The genes are TRBV10-3 and TRBJ2-7; 9 nucleotides align to TRBD2. V was pared by 3 bases and J by 1 base, with 4 bases of the junction left unmatched. The CDR3 is 15 amino acids. From germline, CDR1 is ENHRY and CDR2 SYGVKD. CDR3 region: CAISDPAGGSYEQYF. The DNA for the CDR3 is TGTGCCATCAGTGATCCAGCGGGAGGATCCTACGAGCAGTACTTC.

The rearrangement uses TRBV27 and TRBJ1-5; maybe TRBD1 (6 bases). Trimming pared 3 bases from V and 0 bases from J, leaving 15 bases between. Germline V CDR1 and CDR2: MNHEY, SMNVEV (reference sequence). The CDR3 covers 17 residues. The CDR3: CASSFSPDRYSNQPQHF. The CDR3 DNA is TGTGCCAGCAGTTTCTCACCGGACAGATATAGCAATCAGCCCCAGCATTTT.

J is TRBJ2-2 and V is TRBV7-3; 8 positions match TRBD1. J gave up 5 bases and V 3 bases, and 2 bases lay outside the gene matches. The CDR3 runs to 14 residues. Germline assignment: CDR1 SGHTA and CDR2 FQGTGA. CDR3 sequence: CASSFTGGTGELFF. For the CDR3, the DNA is TGTGCCAGCAGCTTTACAGGGGGTACCGGGGAGCTGTTTTTT.

The chain couples TRBV7-3 to TRBJ2-2; 12 bases are a match to TRBD2. CDR3 length: 15 amino acids. J gave up 4 bases and V 6 bases, and 3 bases lay outside the gene matches. Germline V gene lookup returns CDR1 SGHTA and CDR2 FQGTGA. For the CDR3, the DNA is TGTGCCAGCAGATCTAGCGGGAGGGCCACCGGGGAGCTGTTTTTT. It yields the protein CASRSSGRATGELFF.